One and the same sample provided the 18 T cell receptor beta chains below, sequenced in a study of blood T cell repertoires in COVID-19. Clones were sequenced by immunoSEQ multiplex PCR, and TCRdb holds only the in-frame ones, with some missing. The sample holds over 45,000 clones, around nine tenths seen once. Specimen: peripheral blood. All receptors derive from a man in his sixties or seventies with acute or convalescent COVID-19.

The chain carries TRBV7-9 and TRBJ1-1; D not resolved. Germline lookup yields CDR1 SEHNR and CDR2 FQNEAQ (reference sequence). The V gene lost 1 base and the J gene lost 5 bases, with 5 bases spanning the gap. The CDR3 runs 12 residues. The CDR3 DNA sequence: TGTGCCAGCAGCTTAGGGCTGACTGAAGCTTTCTTT. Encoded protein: CASSLGLTEAFF.

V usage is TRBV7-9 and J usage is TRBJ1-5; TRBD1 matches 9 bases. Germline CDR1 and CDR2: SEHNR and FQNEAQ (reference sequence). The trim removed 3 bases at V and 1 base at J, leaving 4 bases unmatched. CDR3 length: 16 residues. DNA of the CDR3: TGTGCCAGCAGCTTGGGGACAGGGAAAAGCAATCAGCCCCAGCATTTT. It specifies CASSLGTGKSNQPQHF.

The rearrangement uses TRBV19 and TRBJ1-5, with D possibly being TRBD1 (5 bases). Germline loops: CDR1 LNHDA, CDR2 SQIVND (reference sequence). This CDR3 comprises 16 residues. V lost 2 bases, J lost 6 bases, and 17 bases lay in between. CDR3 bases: TGTGCCAGTAGTATATACGGGGGTGCGGGCGGTCAGCCCCAGCATTTT. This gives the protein CASSIYGGAGGQPQHF.

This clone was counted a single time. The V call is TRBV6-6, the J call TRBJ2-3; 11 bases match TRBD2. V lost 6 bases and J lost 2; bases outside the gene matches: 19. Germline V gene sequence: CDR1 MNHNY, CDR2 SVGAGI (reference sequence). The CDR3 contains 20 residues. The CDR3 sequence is CASSPRVPFTSGGNTDTQYF. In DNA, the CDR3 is TGTGCCAGCAGCCCCCGGGTCCCCTTCACTAGCGGGGGTAACACAGATACGCAGTATTTT.

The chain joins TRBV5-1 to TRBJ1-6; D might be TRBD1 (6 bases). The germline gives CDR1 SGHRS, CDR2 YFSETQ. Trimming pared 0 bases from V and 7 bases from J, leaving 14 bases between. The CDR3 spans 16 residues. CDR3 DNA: TGCGCCAGCAGCTTGGTGGGGCAGGGGTTAAATTCACCCCTCCACTTT. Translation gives CASSLVGQGLNSPLHF.

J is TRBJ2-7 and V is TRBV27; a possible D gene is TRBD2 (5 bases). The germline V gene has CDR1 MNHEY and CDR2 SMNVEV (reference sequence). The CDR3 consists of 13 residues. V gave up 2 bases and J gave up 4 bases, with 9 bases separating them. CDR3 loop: CASSLSGVYEQYF. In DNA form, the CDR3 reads TGTGCCAGCAGTTTAAGCGGAGTATACGAGCAGTACTTC.

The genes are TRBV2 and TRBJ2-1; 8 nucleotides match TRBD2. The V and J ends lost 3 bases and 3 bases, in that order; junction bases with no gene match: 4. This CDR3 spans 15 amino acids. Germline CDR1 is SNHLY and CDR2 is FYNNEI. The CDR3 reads CASSEGAGVYNEQFF. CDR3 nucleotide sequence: TGTGCCAGCAGTGAGGGAGCGGGGGTCTACAATGAGCAGTTCTTC.

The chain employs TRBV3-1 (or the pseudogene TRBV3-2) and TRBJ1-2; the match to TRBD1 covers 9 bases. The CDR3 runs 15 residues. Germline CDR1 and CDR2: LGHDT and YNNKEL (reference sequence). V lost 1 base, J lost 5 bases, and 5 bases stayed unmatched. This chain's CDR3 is CASSQAAGTGYGYTF. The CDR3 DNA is TGTGCCAGCAGCCAAGCGGCCGGGACAGGGTATGGCTACACCTTC.

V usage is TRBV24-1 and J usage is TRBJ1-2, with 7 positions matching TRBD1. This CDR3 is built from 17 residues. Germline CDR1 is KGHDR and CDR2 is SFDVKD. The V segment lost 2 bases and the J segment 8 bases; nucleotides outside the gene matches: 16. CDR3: CATSDSGPTGVGRGYTF. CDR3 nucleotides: TGTGCCACCAGTGATTCGGGGCCTACAGGGGTTGGTCGCGGCTACACCTTC.

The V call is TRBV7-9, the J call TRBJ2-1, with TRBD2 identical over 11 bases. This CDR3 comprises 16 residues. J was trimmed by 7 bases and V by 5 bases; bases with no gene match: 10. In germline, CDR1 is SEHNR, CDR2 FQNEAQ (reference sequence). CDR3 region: CASSPRTSGQWNEQFF. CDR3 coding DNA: TGTGCCAGCAGCCCCCGGACTAGCGGGCAGTGGAATGAGCAGTTCTTC.

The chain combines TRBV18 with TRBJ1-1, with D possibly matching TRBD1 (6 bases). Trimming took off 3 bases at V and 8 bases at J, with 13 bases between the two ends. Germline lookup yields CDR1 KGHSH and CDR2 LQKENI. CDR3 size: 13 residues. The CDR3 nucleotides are TGTGCCAGCTCACCTGGGGGGGGCCGCGAAGCTTTCTTT. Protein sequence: CASSPGGGREAFF.

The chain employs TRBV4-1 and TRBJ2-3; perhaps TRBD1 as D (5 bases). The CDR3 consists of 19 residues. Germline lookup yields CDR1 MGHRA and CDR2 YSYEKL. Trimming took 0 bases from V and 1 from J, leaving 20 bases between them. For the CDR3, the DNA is TGCGCCAGCAGCCAAGATGGCCAGTCAGGGTCTTCTGGCACAGATACGCAGTATTTT. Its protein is CASSQDGQSGSSGTDTQYF.

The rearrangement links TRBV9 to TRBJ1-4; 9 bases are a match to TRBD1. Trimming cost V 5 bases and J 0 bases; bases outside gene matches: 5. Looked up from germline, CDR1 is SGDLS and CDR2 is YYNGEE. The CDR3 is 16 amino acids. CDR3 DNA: TGTGCCAGCAGTCAGGGACAGGGTGCAACTAATGAAAAACTGTTTTTT. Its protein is CASSQGQGATNEKLFF.

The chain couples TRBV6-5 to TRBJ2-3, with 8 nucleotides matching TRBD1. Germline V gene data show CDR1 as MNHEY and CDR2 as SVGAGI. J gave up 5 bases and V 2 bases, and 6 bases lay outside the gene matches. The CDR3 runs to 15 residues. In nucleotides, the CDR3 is TGTGCCAGCAGTTACGTCGGCAGGGGGCGAGATACGCAGTATTTT. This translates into CASSYVGRGRDTQYF.

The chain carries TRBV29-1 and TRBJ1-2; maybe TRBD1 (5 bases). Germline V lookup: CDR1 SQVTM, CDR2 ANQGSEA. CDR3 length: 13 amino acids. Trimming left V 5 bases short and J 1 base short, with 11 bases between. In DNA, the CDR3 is TGCAGCGTTCGGGGGATCCTTAACTATGGCTACACCTTC. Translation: CSVRGILNYGYTF.

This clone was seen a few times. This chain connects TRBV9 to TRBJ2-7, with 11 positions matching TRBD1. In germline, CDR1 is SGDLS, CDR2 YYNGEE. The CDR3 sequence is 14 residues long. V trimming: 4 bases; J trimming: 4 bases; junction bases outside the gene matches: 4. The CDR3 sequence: CASSLGQGVYEQYF. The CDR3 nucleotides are TGTGCCAGCAGCTTGGGACAGGGGGTATACGAGCAGTACTTC.

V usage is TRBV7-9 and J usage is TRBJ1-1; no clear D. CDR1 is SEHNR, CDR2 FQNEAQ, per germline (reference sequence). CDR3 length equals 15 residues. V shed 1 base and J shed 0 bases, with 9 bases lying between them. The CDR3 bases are TGTGCCAGCAGCTTAGATCCGGAGATGAACACTGAAGCTTTCTTT. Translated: CASSLDPEMNTEAFF.

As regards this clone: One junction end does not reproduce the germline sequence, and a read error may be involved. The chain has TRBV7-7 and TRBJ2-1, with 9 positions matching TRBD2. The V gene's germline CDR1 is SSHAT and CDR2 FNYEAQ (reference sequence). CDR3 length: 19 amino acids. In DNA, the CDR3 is TGTGCTAGCAGCTTAGGCGGGGGGGCCGAAATTCAAGATTTGTTTGAGCAGTTCTTC. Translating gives CASSLGGGAEIQDLFEQFF.